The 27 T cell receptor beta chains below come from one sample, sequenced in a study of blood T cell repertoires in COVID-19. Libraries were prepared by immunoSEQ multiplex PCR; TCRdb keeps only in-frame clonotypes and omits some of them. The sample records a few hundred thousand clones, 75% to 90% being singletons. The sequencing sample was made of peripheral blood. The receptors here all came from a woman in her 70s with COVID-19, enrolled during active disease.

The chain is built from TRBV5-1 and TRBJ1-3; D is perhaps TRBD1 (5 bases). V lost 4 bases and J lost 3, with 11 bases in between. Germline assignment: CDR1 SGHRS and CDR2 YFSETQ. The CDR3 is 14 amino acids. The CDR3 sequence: CASSQTGFGNTIYF. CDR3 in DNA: TGCGCCAGCAGCCAAACAGGATTTGGAAACACCATATATTTT.

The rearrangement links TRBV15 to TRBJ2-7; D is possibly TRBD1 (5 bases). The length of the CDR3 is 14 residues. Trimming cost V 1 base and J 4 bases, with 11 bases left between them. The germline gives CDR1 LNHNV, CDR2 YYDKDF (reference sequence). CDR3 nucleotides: TGTGCCACCAGCAGAGTCTTAGGGGAATACGAGCAGTACTTC. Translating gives CATSRVLGEYEQYF.

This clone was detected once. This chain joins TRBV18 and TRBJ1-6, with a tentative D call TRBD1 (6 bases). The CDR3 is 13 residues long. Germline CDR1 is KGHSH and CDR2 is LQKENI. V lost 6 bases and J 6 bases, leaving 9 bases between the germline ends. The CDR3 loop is CASSGGLNSPLHF. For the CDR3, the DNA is TGTGCCAGCTCGGGGGGGCTTAATTCACCCCTCCACTTT.

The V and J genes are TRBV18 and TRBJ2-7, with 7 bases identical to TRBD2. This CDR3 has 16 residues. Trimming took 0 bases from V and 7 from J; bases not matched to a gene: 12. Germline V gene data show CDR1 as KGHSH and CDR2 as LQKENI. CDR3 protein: CASSPPNFQGGREQYF. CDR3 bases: TGTGCCAGCTCACCACCTAACTTTCAGGGAGGGAGGGAGCAGTACTTC.

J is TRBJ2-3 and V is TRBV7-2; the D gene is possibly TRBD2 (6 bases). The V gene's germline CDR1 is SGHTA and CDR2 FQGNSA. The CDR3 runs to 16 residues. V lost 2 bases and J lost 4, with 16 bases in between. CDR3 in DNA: TGTGCCAGCAGCTTAAACGGGAGAGGCGCATCAGATACGCAGTATTTT. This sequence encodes CASSLNGRGASDTQYF.

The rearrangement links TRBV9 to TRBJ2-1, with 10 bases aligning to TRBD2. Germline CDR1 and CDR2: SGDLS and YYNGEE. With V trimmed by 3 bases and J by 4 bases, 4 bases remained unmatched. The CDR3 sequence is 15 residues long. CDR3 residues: CASSALAGVYNEQFF. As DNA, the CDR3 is TGTGCCAGCAGCGCCCTAGCGGGGGTATACAATGAGCAGTTCTTC.

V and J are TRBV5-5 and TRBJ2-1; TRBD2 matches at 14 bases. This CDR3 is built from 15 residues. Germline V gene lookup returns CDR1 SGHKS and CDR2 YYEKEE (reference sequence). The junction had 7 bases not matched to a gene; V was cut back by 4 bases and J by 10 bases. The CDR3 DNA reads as TGTGCCAGCAGCCCTGGACTAGCGGGGGGACCGGAGCAGTTCTTC. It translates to CASSPGLAGGPEQFF. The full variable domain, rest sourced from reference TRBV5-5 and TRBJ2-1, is DAGVTQSPTHLIKTRGQQVTLRCSPISGHKSVSWYQQVLGQGPQFIFQYYEKEERGRGNFPDRFSARQFPNYSSELNVNALLLGDSALYLCASSPGLAGGPEQFFGPGTRLTVL.

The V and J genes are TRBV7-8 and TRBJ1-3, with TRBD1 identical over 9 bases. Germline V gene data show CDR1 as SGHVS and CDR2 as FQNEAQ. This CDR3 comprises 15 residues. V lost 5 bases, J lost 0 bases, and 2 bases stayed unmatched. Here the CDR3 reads CASSKTGGSGNTIYF. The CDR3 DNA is TGTGCCAGCAGCAAGACAGGGGGCTCTGGAAACACCATATATTTT.

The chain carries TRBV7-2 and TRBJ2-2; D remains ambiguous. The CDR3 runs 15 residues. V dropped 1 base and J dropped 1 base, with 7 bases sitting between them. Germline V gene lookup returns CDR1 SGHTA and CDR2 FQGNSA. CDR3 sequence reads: CASSLEHQNTGELFF. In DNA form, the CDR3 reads TGTGCCAGCAGCTTAGAGCACCAGAACACCGGGGAGCTGTTTTTT.

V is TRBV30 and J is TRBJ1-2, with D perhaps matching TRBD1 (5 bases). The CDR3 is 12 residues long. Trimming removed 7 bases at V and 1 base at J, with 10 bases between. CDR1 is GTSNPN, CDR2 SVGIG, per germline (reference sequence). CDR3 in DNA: TGTGCCTCACAACAGGATAACTATGGCTACACCTTC. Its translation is CASQQDNYGYTF.

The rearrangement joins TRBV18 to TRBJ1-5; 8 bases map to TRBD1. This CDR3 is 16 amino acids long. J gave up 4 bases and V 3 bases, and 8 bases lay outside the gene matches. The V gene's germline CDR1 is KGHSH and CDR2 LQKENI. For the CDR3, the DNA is TGTGCCAGCTCACCGTCTACAGGGGGTTTGAATCAGCCCCAGCATTTT. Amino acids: CASSPSTGGLNQPQHF.

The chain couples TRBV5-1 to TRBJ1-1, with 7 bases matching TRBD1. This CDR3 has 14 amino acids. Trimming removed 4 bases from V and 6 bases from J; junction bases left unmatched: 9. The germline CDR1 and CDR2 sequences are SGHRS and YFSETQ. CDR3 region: CASSPRGQGAEAFF. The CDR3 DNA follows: TGCGCCAGCAGCCCCCGCGGGCAGGGGGCTGAAGCTTTCTTT.

CDR3 in amino acids: CASSDTDEQFF. As DNA, the CDR3 is TGTGCCAGCAGTGATACGGATGAGCAGTTCTTC. The V and J genes are TRBV6-4 and TRBJ2-1, with D uncertain. CDR3 length: 11 residues. Trimming took 3 bases from V and 8 from J, leaving 5 bases between them. Germline loops: CDR1 MRHNA, CDR2 SNTAGT.

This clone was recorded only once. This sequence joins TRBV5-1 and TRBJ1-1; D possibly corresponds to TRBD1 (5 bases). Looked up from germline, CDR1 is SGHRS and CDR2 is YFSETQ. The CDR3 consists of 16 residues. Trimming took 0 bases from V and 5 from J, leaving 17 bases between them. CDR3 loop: CASSLAEGGVGTEAFF. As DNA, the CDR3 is TGCGCCAGCAGCTTGGCAGAGGGAGGGGTAGGAACTGAAGCTTTCTTT.

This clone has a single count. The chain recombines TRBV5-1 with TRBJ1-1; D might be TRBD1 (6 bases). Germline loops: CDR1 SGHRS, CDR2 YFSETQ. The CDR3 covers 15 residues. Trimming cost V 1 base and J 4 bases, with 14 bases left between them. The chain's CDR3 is CASSLTGRDGTEAFF. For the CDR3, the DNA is TGCGCCAGCAGCTTGACAGGGAGGGATGGCACTGAAGCTTTCTTT.

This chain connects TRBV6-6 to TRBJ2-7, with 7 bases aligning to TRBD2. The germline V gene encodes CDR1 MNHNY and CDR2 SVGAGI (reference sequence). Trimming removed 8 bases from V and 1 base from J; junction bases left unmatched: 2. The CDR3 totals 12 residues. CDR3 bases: TGTGCCAGCGGGAGGGTTTCCTACGAGCAGTACTTC. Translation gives CASGRVSYEQYF.

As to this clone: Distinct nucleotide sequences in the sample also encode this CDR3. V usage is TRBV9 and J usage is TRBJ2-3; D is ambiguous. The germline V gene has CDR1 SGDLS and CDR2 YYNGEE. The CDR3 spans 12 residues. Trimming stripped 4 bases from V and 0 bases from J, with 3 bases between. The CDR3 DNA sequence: TGTGCCAGCAGCCCGAGCACAGATACGCAGTATTTT. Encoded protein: CASSPSTDTQYF.

CDR3 loop: CASSFTGVRTKNIQYF. CDR3 sequence (DNA): TGTGCCAGCAGCTTTACAGGGGTCCGAACCAAAAACATTCAGTACTTC. The gene calls are TRBV7-8 and TRBJ2-4, with TRBD1 matching over 7 bases. Trimming took 3 bases from V and 2 from J; bases not matched to a gene: 7. The CDR3 contains 16 residues. Germline CDR1 and CDR2: SGHVS and FQNEAQ.

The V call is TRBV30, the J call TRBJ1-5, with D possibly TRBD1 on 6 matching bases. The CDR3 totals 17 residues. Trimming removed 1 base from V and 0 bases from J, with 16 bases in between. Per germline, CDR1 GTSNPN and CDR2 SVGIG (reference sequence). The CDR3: CAWSGLTGKYSNQPQHF. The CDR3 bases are TGTGCCTGGAGTGGGCTGACAGGTAAATATAGCAATCAGCCCCAGCATTTT. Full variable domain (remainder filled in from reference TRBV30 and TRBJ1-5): SQTIHQWPATLVQPVGSPLSLECTVEGTSNPNLYWYRQAAGRGLQLLFYSVGIGQISSEVPQNLSASRPQDRQFILSSKKLLLSDSGFYLCAWSGLTGKYSNQPQHFGDGTRLSIL.

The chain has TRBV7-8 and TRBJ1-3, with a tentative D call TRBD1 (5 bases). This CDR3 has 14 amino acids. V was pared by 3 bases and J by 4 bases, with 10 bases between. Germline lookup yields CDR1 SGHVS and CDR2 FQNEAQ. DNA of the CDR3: TGTGCCAGCAGCTTTTCAGGGCCCGGAAACACCATATATTTT. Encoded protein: CASSFSGPGNTIYF.

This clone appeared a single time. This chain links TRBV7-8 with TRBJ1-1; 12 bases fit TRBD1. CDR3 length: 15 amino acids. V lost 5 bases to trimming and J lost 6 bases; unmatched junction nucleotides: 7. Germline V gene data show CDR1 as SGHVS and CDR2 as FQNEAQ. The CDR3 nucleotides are TGTGCCAGCAGCCCCCGGGACAGGGGGCTGCCTGAAGCTTTCTTT. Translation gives CASSPRDRGLPEAFF. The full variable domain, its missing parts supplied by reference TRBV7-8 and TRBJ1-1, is GAGVSQSPRYKVAKRGQDVALRCDPISGHVSLFWYQQALGQGPEFLTYFQNEAQLDKSGLPSDRFFAERPEGSVSTLKIQRTQQEDSAVYLCASSPRDRGLPEAFFGQGTRLTVV.

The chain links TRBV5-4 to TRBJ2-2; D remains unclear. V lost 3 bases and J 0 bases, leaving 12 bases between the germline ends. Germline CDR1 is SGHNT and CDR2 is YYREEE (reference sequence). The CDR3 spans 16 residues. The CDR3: CASSSSPYANTGELFF. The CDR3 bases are TGTGCCAGCAGCTCCTCGCCCTATGCGAACACCGGGGAGCTGTTTTTT.

CDR3 DNA: TGTGCCAGCAGCGCCGCTGAGCGGAACACAGATACGCAGTATTTT. Translating gives CASSAAERNTDTQYF. This sequence joins TRBV9 and TRBJ2-3, with D possibly being TRBD2 (5 bases). This CDR3 has 15 residues. CDR1 is SGDLS, CDR2 YYNGEE, per germline. Trimming cost V 3 bases and J 2 bases, with 13 bases left between them. The full variable domain, its missing parts supplied by reference TRBV9 and TRBJ2-3, is DSGVTQTPKHLITATGQRVTLRCSPRSGDLSVYWYQQSLDQGLQFLIQYYNGEERAKGNILERFSAQQFPDLHSELNLSSLELGDSALYFCASSAAERNTDTQYFGPGTRLTVL.

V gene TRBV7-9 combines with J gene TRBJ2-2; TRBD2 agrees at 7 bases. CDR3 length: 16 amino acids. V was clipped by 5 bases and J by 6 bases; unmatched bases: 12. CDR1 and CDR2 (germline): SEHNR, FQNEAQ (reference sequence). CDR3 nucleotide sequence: TGTGCCAGCAGCATTTCTGGGAGGGAAAGAGCCGGGGAGCTGTTTTTT. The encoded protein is CASSISGRERAGELFF.

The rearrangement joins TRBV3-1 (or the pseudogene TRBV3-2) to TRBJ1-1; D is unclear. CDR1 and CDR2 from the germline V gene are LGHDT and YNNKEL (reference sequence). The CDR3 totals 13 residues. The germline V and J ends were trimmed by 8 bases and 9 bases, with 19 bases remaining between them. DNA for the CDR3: TGTGCCAGCTCCCGGGAGGGTCGCACACAAGCTTTCTTT. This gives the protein CASSREGRTQAFF.

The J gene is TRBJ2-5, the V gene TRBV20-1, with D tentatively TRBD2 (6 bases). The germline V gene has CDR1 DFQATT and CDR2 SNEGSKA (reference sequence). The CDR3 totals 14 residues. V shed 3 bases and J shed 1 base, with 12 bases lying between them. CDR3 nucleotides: TGCAGTGCTAGTGATGGGACTCTCCAAGAGACCCAGTACTTC. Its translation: CSASDGTLQETQYF.

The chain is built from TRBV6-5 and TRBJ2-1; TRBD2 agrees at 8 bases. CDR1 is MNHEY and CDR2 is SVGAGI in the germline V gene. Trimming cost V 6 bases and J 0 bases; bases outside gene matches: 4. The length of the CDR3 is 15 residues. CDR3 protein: CASSPSGSSYNEQFF. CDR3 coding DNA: TGTGCCAGCAGCCCGAGCGGGAGCTCCTACAATGAGCAGTTCTTC.